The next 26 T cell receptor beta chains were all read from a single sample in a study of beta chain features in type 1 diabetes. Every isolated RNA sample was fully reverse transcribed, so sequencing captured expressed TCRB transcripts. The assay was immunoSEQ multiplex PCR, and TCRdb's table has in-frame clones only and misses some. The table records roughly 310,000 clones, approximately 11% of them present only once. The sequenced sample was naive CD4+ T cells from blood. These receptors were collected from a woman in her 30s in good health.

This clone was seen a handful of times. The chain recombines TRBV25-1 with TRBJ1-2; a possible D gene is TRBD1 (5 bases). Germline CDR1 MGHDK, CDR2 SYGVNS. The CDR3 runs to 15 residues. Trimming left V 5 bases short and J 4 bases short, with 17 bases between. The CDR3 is CASSRIGGEGYGYTF. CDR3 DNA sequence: TGTGCCAGCAGTCGTATCGGGGGAGAAGGCTATGGCTACACCTTC.

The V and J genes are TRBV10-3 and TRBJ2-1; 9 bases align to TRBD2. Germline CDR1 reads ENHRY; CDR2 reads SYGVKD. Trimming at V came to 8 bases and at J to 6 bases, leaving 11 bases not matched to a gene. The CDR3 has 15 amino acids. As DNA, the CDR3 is TGTGCCATCTGGGCAGGGCTAGCGGGAAGCAATGAGCAGTTCTTC. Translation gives CAIWAGLAGSNEQFF.

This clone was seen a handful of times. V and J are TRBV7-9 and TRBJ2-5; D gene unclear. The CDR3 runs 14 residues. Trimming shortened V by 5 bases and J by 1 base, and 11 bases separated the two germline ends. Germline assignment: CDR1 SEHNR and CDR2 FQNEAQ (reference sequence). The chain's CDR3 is CASSQPRTQETQYF. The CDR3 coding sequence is TGTGCCAGCAGCCAACCGAGAACCCAAGAGACCCAGTACTTC.

The CDR3 DNA reads TGTGCCAGCAGTCTAAACAGGGGACGGGATGAGCAGTTCTTC. This gives the protein CASSLNRGRDEQFF. The V gene is TRBV11-2, the J gene TRBJ2-1, with TRBD1 matching 7 bases. Germline assignment: CDR1 SGHAT and CDR2 FQNNGV. CDR3 length: 14 amino acids. The trim removed 6 bases at V and 8 bases at J, leaving 10 bases unmatched. The entire variable domain, with the rest obtained from reference TRBV11-2 and TRBJ2-1, is as follows: EAGVAQSPRYKIIEKRQSVAFWCNPISGHATLYWYQQILGQGPKLLIQFQNNGVVDDSQLPKDRFSAERLKGVDSTLKIQPAKLEDSAVYLCASSLNRGRDEQFFGPGTRLTVL.

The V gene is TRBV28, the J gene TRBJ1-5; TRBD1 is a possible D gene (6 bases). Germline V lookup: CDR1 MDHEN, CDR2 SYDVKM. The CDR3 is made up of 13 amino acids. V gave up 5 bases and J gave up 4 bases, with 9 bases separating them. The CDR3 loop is CASSHRENQPQHF. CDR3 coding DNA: TGTGCCAGCAGTCACAGGGAAAATCAGCCCCAGCATTTT.

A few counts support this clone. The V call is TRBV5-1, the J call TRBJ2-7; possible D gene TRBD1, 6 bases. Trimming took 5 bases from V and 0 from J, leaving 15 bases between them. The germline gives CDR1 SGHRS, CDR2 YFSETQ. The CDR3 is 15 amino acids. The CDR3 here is CASRTTTGSSYEQYF. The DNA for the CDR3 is TGCGCCAGCAGAACAACGACAGGTAGCTCCTACGAGCAGTACTTC. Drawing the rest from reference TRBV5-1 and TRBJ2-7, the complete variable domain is KAGVTQTPRYLIKTRGQQVTLSCSPISGHRSVSWYQQTPGQGLQFLFEYFSETQRNKGNFPGRFSGRQFSNSRSEMNVSTLELGDSALYLCASRTTTGSSYEQYFGPGTRLTVT.

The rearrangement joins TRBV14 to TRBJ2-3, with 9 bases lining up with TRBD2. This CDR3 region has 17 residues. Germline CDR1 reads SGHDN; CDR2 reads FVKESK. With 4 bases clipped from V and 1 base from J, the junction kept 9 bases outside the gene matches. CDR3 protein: CASSPELAGLRTDTQYF. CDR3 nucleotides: TGTGCCAGCAGCCCTGAACTAGCGGGCCTACGCACAGATACGCAGTATTTT.

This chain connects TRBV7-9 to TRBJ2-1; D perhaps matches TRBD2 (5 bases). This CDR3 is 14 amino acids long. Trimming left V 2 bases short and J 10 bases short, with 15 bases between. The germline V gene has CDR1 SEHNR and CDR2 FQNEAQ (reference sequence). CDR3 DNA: TGTGCCAGCAGCTTACGTCCAGGCCCGGGGGAGCAGTTCTTC. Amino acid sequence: CASSLRPGPGEQFF.

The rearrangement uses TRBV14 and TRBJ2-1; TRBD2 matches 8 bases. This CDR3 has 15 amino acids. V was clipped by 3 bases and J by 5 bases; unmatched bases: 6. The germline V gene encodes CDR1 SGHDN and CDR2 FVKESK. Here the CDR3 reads CASSQLAGGDNEQFF. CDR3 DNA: TGTGCCAGCAGCCAGCTAGCGGGTGGCGACAATGAGCAGTTCTTC. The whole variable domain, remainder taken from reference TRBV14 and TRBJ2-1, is EAGVTQFPSHSVIEKGQTVTLRCDPISGHDNLYWYRRVMGKEIKFLLHFVKESKQDESGMPNNRFLAERTGGTYSTLKVQPAELEDSGVYFCASSQLAGGDNEQFFGPGTRLTVL.

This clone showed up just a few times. The CDR3 DNA follows: TGTGCCAGCAGCTACAGGGGCCATGAGCAGTTCTTC. Translation: CASSYRGHEQFF. The chain uses TRBV11-2 and TRBJ2-1, with 7 bases lining up with TRBD1. The CDR3 loop spans 12 amino acids. V gave up 4 bases and J gave up 8 bases; unmatched junction bases: 2. The germline V gene has CDR1 SGHAT and CDR2 FQNNGV.

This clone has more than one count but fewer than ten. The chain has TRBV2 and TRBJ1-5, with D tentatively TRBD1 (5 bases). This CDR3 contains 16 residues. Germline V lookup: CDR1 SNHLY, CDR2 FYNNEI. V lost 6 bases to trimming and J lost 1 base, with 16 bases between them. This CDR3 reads CASSGGRLASNQPQHF. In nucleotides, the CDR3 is TGTGCCAGCAGCGGGGGACGCCTCGCCAGCAATCAGCCCCAGCATTTT.

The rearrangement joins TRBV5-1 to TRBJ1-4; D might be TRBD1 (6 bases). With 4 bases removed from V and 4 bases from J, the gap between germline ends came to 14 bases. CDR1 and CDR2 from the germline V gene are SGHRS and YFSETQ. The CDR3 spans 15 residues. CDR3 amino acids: CASSPGHPFNEKLFF. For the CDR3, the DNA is TGCGCCAGCAGCCCGGGACACCCTTTTAATGAAAAACTGTTTTTT.

The CDR3 nucleotides are TGCGCCAGTACCAAAGACCAGGGGCCCGGGGCCAACGTCCTGACTTTC. Its protein is CASTKDQGPGANVLTF. This chain joins TRBV5-1 and TRBJ2-6; D is possibly TRBD1 (6 bases). With 8 bases removed from V and 4 bases from J, the gap between germline ends came to 19 bases. CDR1 and CDR2 from the germline V gene are SGHRS and YFSETQ. The CDR3 contains 16 residues.

CDR3 sequence (DNA): TGTGCCAGCAGCTTACGAGCGGGAGGACGCACCGGGGAGCTGTTTTTT. Its protein product is CASSLRAGGRTGELFF. V gene TRBV7-9 combines with J gene TRBJ2-2; 9 bases map to TRBD2. This CDR3 has 16 amino acids. The ends lost 2 bases at V and 4 bases at J; junction bases unmatched: 5. Looked up from germline, CDR1 is SEHNR and CDR2 is FQNEAQ (reference sequence).

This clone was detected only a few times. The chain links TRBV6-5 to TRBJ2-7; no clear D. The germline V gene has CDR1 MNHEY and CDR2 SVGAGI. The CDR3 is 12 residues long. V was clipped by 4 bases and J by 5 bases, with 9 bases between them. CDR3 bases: TGTGCCAGCAGTTCCCAGAATCACGAGCAGTACTTC. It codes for CASSSQNHEQYF.

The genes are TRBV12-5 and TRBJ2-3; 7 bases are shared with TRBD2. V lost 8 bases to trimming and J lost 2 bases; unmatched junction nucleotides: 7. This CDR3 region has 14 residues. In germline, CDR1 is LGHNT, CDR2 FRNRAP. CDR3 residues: CASSRGGPTDTQYF. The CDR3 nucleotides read TGTGCTAGTTCCCGCGGGGGACCCACAGATACGCAGTATTTT.

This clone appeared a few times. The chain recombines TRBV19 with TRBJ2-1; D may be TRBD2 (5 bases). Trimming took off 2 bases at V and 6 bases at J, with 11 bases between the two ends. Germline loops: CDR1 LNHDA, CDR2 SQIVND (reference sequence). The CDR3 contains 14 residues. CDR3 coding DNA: TGTGCCAGTAGTATATCCGCTAGCCTCAATGAGCAGTTCTTC. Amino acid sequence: CASSISASLNEQFF.

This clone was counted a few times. The CDR3 DNA reads TGTGCCTGGCAACGGGACAGGGGTAATGAAAAACTGTTTTTT. Translated, it gives CAWQRDRGNEKLFF. The rearrangement links TRBV30 to TRBJ1-4, with 10 bases identical to TRBD1. This CDR3 region has 14 residues. Germline loops: CDR1 GTSNPN, CDR2 SVGIG (reference sequence). V was clipped by 5 bases and J by 4 bases; unmatched bases: 4.

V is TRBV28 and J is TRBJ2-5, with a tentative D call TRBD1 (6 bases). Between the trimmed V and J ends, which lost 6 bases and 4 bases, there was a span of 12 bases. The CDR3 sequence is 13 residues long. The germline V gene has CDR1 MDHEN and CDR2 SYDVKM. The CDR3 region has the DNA TGTGCCAGCAGAGACGTAGGGGGAGAGACCCAGTACTTC. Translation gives CASRDVGGETQYF.

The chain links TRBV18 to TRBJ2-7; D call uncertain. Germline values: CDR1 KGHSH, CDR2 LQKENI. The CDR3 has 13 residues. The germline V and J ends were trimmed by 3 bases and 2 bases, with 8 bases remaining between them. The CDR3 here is CASSPRNTYEQYF. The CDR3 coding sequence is TGTGCCAGCTCACCCAGGAATACCTACGAGCAGTACTTC. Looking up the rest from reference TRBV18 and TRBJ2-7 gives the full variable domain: NAGVMQNPRHLVRRRGQEARLRCSPMKGHSHVYWYRQLPEEGLKFMVYLQKENIIDESGMPKERFSAEFPKEGPSILRIQQVVRGDSAAYFCASSPRNTYEQYFGPGTRLTVT.

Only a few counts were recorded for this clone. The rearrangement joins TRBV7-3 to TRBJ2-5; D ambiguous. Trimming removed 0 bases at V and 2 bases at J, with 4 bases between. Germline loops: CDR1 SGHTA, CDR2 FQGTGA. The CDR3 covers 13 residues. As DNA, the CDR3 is TGTGCCAGCAGCTTAACACAGCAAGAGACCCAGTACTTC. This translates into CASSLTQQETQYF.

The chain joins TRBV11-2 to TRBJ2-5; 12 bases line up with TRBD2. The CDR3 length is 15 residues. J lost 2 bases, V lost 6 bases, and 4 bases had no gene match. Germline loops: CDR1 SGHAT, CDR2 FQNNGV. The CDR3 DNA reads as TGTGCCAGCAGACCGACTAGCGGGAGTCAAGAGACCCAGTACTTC. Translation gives CASRPTSGSQETQYF.

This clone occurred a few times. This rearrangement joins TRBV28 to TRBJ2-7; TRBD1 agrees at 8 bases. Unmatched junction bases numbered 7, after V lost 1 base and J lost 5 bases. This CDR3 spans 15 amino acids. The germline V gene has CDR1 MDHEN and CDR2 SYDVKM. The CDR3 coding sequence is TGTGCCAGCAGTTTATTGCAGGGGGCTGGAGACGAGCAGTACTTC. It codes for CASSLLQGAGDEQYF.

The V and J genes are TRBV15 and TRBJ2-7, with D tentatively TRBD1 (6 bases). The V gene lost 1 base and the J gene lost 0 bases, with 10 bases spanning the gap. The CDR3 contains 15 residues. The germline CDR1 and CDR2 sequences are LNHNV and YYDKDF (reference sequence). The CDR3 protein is CATSRGRDNSYEQYF. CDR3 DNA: TGTGCCACCAGCAGAGGCCGGGACAACTCCTACGAGCAGTACTTC.

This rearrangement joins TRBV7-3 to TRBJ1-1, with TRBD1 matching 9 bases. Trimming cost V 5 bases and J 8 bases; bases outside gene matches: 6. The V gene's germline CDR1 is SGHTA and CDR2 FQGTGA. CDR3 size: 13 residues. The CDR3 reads CASSRDRGDEAFF. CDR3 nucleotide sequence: TGTGCCAGCAGCCGAGACAGGGGGGACGAAGCTTTCTTT.

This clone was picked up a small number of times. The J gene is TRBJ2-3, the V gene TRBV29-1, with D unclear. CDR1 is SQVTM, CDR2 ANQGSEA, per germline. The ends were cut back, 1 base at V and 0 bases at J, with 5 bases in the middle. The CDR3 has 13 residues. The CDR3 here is CSVEAQSTDTQYF. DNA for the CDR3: TGCAGCGTTGAAGCTCAGAGCACAGATACGCAGTATTTT.